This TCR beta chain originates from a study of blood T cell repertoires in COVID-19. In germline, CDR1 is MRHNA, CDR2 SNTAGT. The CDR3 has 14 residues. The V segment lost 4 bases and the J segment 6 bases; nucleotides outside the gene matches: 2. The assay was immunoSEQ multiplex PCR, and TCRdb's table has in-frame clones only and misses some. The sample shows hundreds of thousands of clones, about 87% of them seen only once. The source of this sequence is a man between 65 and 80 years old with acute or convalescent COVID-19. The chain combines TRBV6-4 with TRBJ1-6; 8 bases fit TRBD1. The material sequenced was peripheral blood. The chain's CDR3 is CASSATGANSPLHF. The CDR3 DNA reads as TGTGCCAGCAGTGCGACAGGGGCTAATTCACCCCTCCACTTT.